Shown below are 29 T cell receptor beta chains from a single sample sequenced in a study of long-term antiretroviral therapy in people with HIV. Researchers report immunoSEQ v3.0 was run at survey level. Libraries were prepared by immunoSEQ multiplex PCR; TCRdb keeps only in-frame clonotypes and omits some of them. The repertoire holds over 15,000 clones, with about 89% as singletons. The sample was unsorted PBMCs, taken 0.5 years after starting antiretroviral therapy. The receptors stem from a middle-aged man with HIV.

A single count supports this clone. The J gene is TRBJ1-2, the V gene TRBV18, with D hard to call. CDR3 length equals 13 residues. Germline V gene lookup returns CDR1 KGHSH and CDR2 LQKENI. The ends were cut back, 4 bases at V and 2 bases at J, with 8 bases in the middle. CDR3 sequence: CASSLQTNYGYTF. CDR3 DNA: TGTGCCAGCTCACTACAAACAAACTATGGCTACACCTTC. Together with reference TRBV18 and TRBJ1-2, the CDR3 gives the full variable domain: NAGVMQNPRHLVRRRGQEARLRCSPMKGHSHVYWYRQLPEEGLKFMVYLQKENIIDESGMPKERFSAEFPKEGPSILRIQQVVRGDSAAYFCASSLQTNYGYTFGSGTRLTVV.

This clone appeared a few times. The chain joins TRBV27 to TRBJ1-5, with D unresolved. The CDR3 is 15 residues long. V was shortened by 6 bases and J by 0 bases, with 12 bases between the two germline ends. Germline CDR1 and CDR2: MNHEY and SMNVEV (reference sequence). The CDR3 region is CASSKATGSNQPQHF. In nucleotides, the CDR3 is TGTGCCAGCAGCAAAGCGACGGGTAGCAATCAGCCCCAGCATTTT.

The V and J genes are TRBV28 and TRBJ1-1; the D is unclear. Germline V gives CDR1 MDHEN, CDR2 SYDVKM. Trimming removed 5 bases from V and 1 base from J, with 14 bases in between. There are 15 residues in the CDR3. For the CDR3, the DNA is TGTGCCAGCAGTGTAGCAACACCACCGAACACTGAAGCTTTCTTT. It encodes CASSVATPPNTEAFF.

The chain couples TRBV25-1 to TRBJ1-2, with D perhaps matching TRBD1 (5 bases). The CDR3 is 14 residues long. Germline CDR1 is MGHDK and CDR2 is SYGVNS. Trimming took 4 bases from V and 3 from J, leaving 12 bases between them. The CDR3 DNA is TGTGCCAGCAGTGGATCGACAGTTTACTATGGCTACACCTTC. It yields the protein CASSGSTVYYGYTF.

The V call is TRBV6-1, the J call TRBJ1-1; D gene ambiguous. This CDR3 has 13 amino acids. Germline-derived CDR1 and CDR2 are MNHNS and SASEGT. Trimming left V 1 base short and J 1 base short, with 4 bases between. In DNA form, the CDR3 reads TGTGCCAGCAGTGAAGTGGGGAACACTGAAGCTTTCTTT. Its protein is CASSEVGNTEAFF.

V is TRBV7-9 and J is TRBJ2-3; TRBD2 matches 8 bases. The CDR3 sequence is 14 residues long. The junction had 5 bases not matched to a gene; V was cut back by 4 bases and J by 5 bases. The V gene's germline CDR1 is SEHNR and CDR2 FQNEAQ (reference sequence). The CDR3 region has the DNA TGTGCCAGCAGCTATAGCGGGGCGGGAGATACGCAGTATTTT. This translates into CASSYSGAGDTQYF.

The genes are TRBV29-1 and TRBJ2-5; D gene ambiguous. V lost 4 bases and J 0 bases, leaving 6 bases between the germline ends. The length of the CDR3 is 12 residues. Germline V gives CDR1 SQVTM, CDR2 ANQGSEA. CDR3 DNA: TGCAGCGTTGTGGAGTACCAAGAGACCCAGTACTTC. Translation gives CSVVEYQETQYF.

The chain couples TRBV30 to TRBJ1-5; D perhaps matches TRBD1 (5 bases). The CDR3 contains 13 residues. Trimming removed 5 bases at V and 4 bases at J, with 12 bases between. The germline V gene has CDR1 GTSNPN and CDR2 SVGIG (reference sequence). CDR3: CAWSRGENQPQHF. The CDR3 DNA sequence: TGTGCCTGGTCTCGGGGGGAGAATCAGCCCCAGCATTTT.

This sequence joins TRBV6-1 and TRBJ1-3; perhaps TRBD1 as D (6 bases). Per germline, CDR1 MNHNS and CDR2 SASEGT. V gave up 11 bases and J gave up 4 bases, with 15 bases separating them. CDR3 length equals 13 residues. The CDR3 DNA is TGTGCCGGTGAGAACGGACAGGGAAACACCATATATTTT. Protein product: CAGENGQGNTIYF.

The count of this clone is one. The chain has TRBV10-3 and TRBJ2-3; 11 bases are a match to TRBD2. Losses at the gene ends were 4 bases for V and 4 bases for J; bases not matched to a gene: 4. The CDR3 runs to 15 residues. In germline, CDR1 is ENHRY, CDR2 SYGVKD. This CDR3 reads CAISVLAGGSDTQYF. DNA of the CDR3: TGTGCCATCAGTGTTCTAGCGGGGGGCTCAGATACGCAGTATTTT.

The rearrangement joins TRBV6-1 to TRBJ1-3; D unresolved. V was clipped by 6 bases and J by 0 bases, with 9 bases between them. This CDR3 is 14 amino acids long. Looked up from germline, CDR1 is MNHNS and CDR2 is SASEGT. CDR3 loop: CASSLVDSGNTIYF. CDR3 nucleotides: TGTGCCAGCAGCCTAGTAGACTCTGGAAACACCATATATTTT.

The rearrangement links TRBV18 to TRBJ2-2; D is perhaps TRBD1 (5 bases). The germline CDR1 and CDR2 sequences are KGHSH and LQKENI. This CDR3 contains 15 residues. V lost 0 bases and J lost 7, with 12 bases in between. CDR3 protein: CASSPPAGKDGELFF. The DNA for the CDR3 is TGTGCCAGCTCACCACCGGCAGGGAAGGACGGGGAGCTGTTTTTT.

The gene calls are TRBV5-6 and TRBJ2-3; D is perhaps TRBD2 (6 bases). The CDR3 covers 15 residues. The V gene lost 3 bases and the J gene lost 6 bases, with 17 bases spanning the gap. Germline values: CDR1 SGHDT, CDR2 YYEEEE. The CDR3 coding sequence is TGTGCCAGCAGCTCGGGGACTTCAGGTGCGGATACGCAGTATTTT. It translates to CASSSGTSGADTQYF.

This clone was seen a single time. The chain has TRBV6-6 and TRBJ1-2, with D possibly being TRBD1 (6 bases). V lost 2 bases and J lost 8, with 15 bases in between. Per germline, CDR1 MNHNY and CDR2 SVGAGI (reference sequence). The length of the CDR3 is 14 residues. CDR3 coding DNA: TGTGCCAGCAGTTACGGGTCGGGGGCGGAGGGCTACACCTTC. Protein product: CASSYGSGAEGYTF.

This chain joins TRBV4-1 and TRBJ2-7; D may match TRBD1 or TRBD2 (5 bases each). Between the trimmed V and J ends, which lost 1 base and 4 bases, there was a span of 8 bases. The CDR3 has 13 amino acids. Germline values: CDR1 MGHRA, CDR2 YSYEKL. For the CDR3, the DNA is TGCGCCAGCAGCCAAGTTGGGGGTTACGAGCAGTACTTC. Translated, it gives CASSQVGGYEQYF.

This clone was seen just once. The chain combines TRBV27 with TRBJ1-5; D might be TRBD1 (5 bases). The germline V gene encodes CDR1 MNHEY and CDR2 SMNVEV (reference sequence). CDR3 length: 14 amino acids. The ends were cut back, 10 bases at V and 0 bases at J, with 13 bases in the middle. CDR3: CATIGTDSNQPQHF. The CDR3 DNA is TGTGCCACAATAGGGACTGATAGCAATCAGCCCCAGCATTTT.

V is TRBV19 and J is TRBJ1-5; D is unclear. Trimming removed 3 bases at V and 2 bases at J, with 11 bases between. Per the germline V gene, CDR1 is LNHDA and CDR2 is SQIVND (reference sequence). The CDR3 is 15 residues long. CDR3 nucleotide sequence: TGTGCCAGTAGTATTACGGAGAGGGGCAATCAGCCCCAGCATTTT. Protein product: CASSITERGNQPQHF.

The rearrangement links TRBV18 to TRBJ2-7; 8 bases line up with TRBD2. Looked up from germline, CDR1 is KGHSH and CDR2 is LQKENI. V lost 3 bases to trimming and J lost 3 bases; unmatched junction nucleotides: 13. The CDR3 spans 17 residues. The CDR3 here is CASSPTHGTRWHYEQYF. The CDR3 region has the DNA TGTGCCAGCTCACCGACTCACGGGACTAGGTGGCACTACGAGCAGTACTTC.

V is TRBV9 and J is TRBJ1-2, with D unresolved. Trimming took 0 bases from V and 8 from J, leaving 11 bases between them. The CDR3 covers 13 residues. The germline V gene encodes CDR1 SGDLS and CDR2 YYNGEE. CDR3 residues: CASSVGKTTGYTF. Written as DNA, the CDR3 is TGTGCCAGCAGCGTAGGCAAGACTACGGGCTACACCTTC.

The chain is built from TRBV18 and TRBJ2-5; 8 nucleotides align to TRBD1. The CDR3 is 15 amino acids. With 6 bases clipped from V and 0 bases from J, the junction kept 6 bases outside the gene matches. From germline, CDR1 is KGHSH and CDR2 LQKENI. The CDR3 nucleotides read TGTGCCAGCTCGATGGGACAGGACTACCAAGAGACCCAGTACTTC. This gives the protein CASSMGQDYQETQYF.

This clone was counted a single time. J is TRBJ2-7 and V is TRBV29-1, with D uncertain. Germline V CDR1 and CDR2: SQVTM, ANQGSEA. The CDR3 spans 14 residues. V was trimmed by 4 bases and J by 0 bases, leaving 13 bases between them. The CDR3 here is CSVVIARSSYEQYF. The CDR3 DNA reads TGCAGCGTTGTTATAGCTCGAAGCTCCTACGAGCAGTACTTC.

This chain joins TRBV28 and TRBJ2-5; D may correspond to TRBD1 or TRBD2 (7 bases each). The CDR3 contains 14 residues. Trimming cost V 3 bases and J 5 bases, with 13 bases left between them. In germline, CDR1 is MDHEN, CDR2 SYDVKM. CDR3 coding DNA: TGTGCCAGCAGTTTGGGAGGGGGCCAGGAGACCCAGTACTTC. It is translated as CASSLGGGQETQYF.

This sequence joins TRBV9 and TRBJ1-4; D is perhaps TRBD1 (5 bases). V shed 0 bases and J shed 3 bases, with 12 bases lying between them. Germline CDR1 reads SGDLS; CDR2 reads YYNGEE. The CDR3 is 16 residues long. The CDR3: CASSVGGGSANEKLFF. The DNA of the CDR3 is TGTGCCAGCAGCGTAGGGGGCGGCAGCGCTAATGAAAAACTGTTTTTT.

This chain joins TRBV6-5 and TRBJ2-7, with 9 nucleotides matching TRBD1. Germline-derived CDR1 and CDR2 are MNHEY and SVGAGI. V lost 9 bases and J lost 5; bases outside the gene matches: 14. The CDR3 covers 15 residues. The CDR3 is CASTDTGQGLDEQYF. The CDR3 DNA reads as TGTGCCAGTACAGATACGGGACAGGGTCTGGACGAGCAGTACTTC.

The chain links TRBV7-9 to TRBJ2-3; 8 bases agree with TRBD2. Germline-derived CDR1 and CDR2 are SEHNR and FQNEAQ (reference sequence). Trimming cost V 3 bases and J 0 bases; bases outside gene matches: 8. There are 17 residues in the CDR3. CDR3 loop: CASSFGAGGTSTDTQYF. The CDR3 nucleotides read TGTGCCAGCAGCTTTGGGGCGGGAGGTACCAGCACAGATACGCAGTATTTT.

This clone came up a few times. The rearrangement links TRBV6-9 to TRBJ2-7; D uncertain. Trimming stripped 10 bases from V and 9 bases from J, with 7 bases between. Germline V gene sequence: CDR1 MNHGY, CDR2 SVAAGI. This CDR3 has 8 residues. CDR3 coding DNA: TGTGCCATCGCAAGGCAGTACTTC. It specifies CAIARQYF.

CDR3 coding DNA: TGTGCCTGGAGGGGCAGCTATGGCTACACCTTC. This gives the protein CAWRGSYGYTF. The gene calls are TRBV30 and TRBJ1-2, with D unclear. Germline CDR1 GTSNPN, CDR2 SVGIG (reference sequence). The CDR3 is 11 residues long. V dropped 3 bases and J dropped 4 bases, with 6 bases sitting between them.

The chain is built from TRBV25-1 and TRBJ1-5; a weak D match, TRBD1 (6 bases). The CDR3 sequence is 15 residues long. Trimming took off 6 bases at V and 0 bases at J, with 12 bases between the two ends. CDR1 MGHDK and CDR2 SYGVNS come from the germline V gene. This chain's CDR3 is CASSGDIVSNQPQHF. In DNA, the CDR3 is TGTGCCAGCAGCGGGGACATTGTTAGCAATCAGCCCCAGCATTTT. Together with reference TRBV25-1 and TRBJ1-5, the CDR3 gives the full variable domain: EADIYQTPRYLVIGTGKKITLECSQTMGHDKMYWYQQDPGMELHLIHYSYGVNSTEKGDLSSESTVSRIRTEHFPLTLESARPSHTSQYLCASSGDIVSNQPQHFGDGTRLSIL.

This sequence joins TRBV19 and TRBJ2-7; TRBD1 agrees at 9 bases. This CDR3 spans 14 amino acids. Germline CDR1 LNHDA, CDR2 SQIVND (reference sequence). J lost 6 bases, V lost 5 bases, and 8 bases had no gene match. CDR3 DNA sequence: TGTGCCAGTAGTTTTCGGACAGGGGTTGGCGAGCAGTACTTC. Residues: CASSFRTGVGEQYF.